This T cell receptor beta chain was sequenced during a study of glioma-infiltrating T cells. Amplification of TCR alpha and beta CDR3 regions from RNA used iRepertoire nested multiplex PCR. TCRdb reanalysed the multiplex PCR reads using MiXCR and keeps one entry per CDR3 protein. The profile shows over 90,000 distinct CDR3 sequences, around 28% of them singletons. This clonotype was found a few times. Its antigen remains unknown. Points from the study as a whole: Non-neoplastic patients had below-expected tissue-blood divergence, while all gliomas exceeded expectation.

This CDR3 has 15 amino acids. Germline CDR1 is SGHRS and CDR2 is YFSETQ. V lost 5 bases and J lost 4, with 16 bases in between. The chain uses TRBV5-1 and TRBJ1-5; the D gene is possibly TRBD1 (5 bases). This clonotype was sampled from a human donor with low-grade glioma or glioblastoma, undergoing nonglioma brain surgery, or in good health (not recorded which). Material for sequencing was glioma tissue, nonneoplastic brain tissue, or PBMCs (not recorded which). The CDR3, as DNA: TGCGCCAGCAGATTGACAGCCCTCTCAAATCAGCCCCAGCATTTT. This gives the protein CASRLTALSNQPQHF.